The rows below give T cell receptor beta chains drawn from one sample of a study of response to subunit inactivated influenza vaccine. TCRdb reprocessed the RT-PCR reads via MiXCR and lists one record per CDR3 protein. The data contain roughly 780,000 distinct CDR3 sequences, around 20% of them seen just once; the ten biggest clones take up roughly a tenth. Sequencing was performed on PBMCs from blood, taken 5 days after vaccination. The origin of the receptors is a man in his forties or fifties who received an inactivated influenza vaccine. Both conserved end residues are part of each CDR3. D genes are given only for firm matches. Some rows mark clone size as missing; the rest say once, few, many or name a class of expanded clone.

V gene: TRBV20-1; clone size: .; D gene: TRBD2; J gene: TRBJ2-5; CDR3 DNA: TGCAGTGGCCAGCGGGAACAAGAGACCCAGTACTTC; CDR3 protein: CSGQREQETQYF
V gene: TRBV24-1; clone size: .; D gene: .; J gene: TRBJ2-2; CDR3 DNA: TGTGCCACCAGTGCAGAGCGGACCGGGGAGCTGTTTTTT; CDR3 protein: CATSAERTGELFF
V gene: TRBV7-2; clone size: .; D gene: .; J gene: TRBJ2-7; CDR3 DNA: TGTGCCAGCAGCTTAGCGAACTCATACTACGAGCAGTACTTC; CDR3 protein: CASSLANSYYEQYF
V gene: TRBV11-2; clone size: .; D gene: .; J gene: TRBJ2-1; CDR3 DNA: TGTGCCAGCAGCTTATATTTCGGGGACAACCAAGAGCAGTTCTTC; CDR3 protein: CASSLYFGDNQEQFF
V gene: TRBV20-1; clone size: few; D gene: .; J gene: TRBJ2-1; CDR3 DNA: TGCAGTGCTAGTCGACCTACCTACAATGAGCAGTTCTTC; CDR3 protein: CSASRPTYNEQFF
V gene: TRBV4-1; clone size: .; D gene: .; J gene: TRBJ2-7; CDR3 DNA: TGCGCCAGCAGCCAAGCGGACACCTCCTACGAGCAGTACTTC; CDR3 protein: CASSQADTSYEQYF
V gene: TRBV5-1; clone size: few; D gene: .; J gene: TRBJ2-1; CDR3 DNA: TGCGCCAGCAGCCCGGGGGCTAGCTCCTACAATGAGCAGTTCTTC; CDR3 protein: CASSPGASSYNEQFF
V gene: TRBV27; clone size: few; D gene: .; J gene: TRBJ2-3; CDR3 DNA: TGTGCCAGCAGTTTATCTCGGGGGTTGGATACGCAGTATTTT; CDR3 protein: CASSLSRGLDTQYF
V gene: TRBV18; clone size: .; D gene: TRBD1; J gene: TRBJ1-1; CDR3 DNA: TGTGCCAGCTCACCAACTGGACAGGGAGGGATGAACACTGAAGCTTTCTTT; CDR3 protein: CASSPTGQGGMNTEAFF
V gene: TRBV5-1; clone size: few; D gene: .; J gene: TRBJ2-1; CDR3 DNA: TGCGCCAGCAGTATGGGGGAGGCCTTCTACAATGAGCAGTTCTTC; CDR3 protein: CASSMGEAFYNEQFF
V gene: TRBV4-3; clone size: .; D gene: TRBD2; J gene: TRBJ2-7; CDR3 DNA: TGCGCAAGGGGACTAGCGGGAGTGAACTACGAGCAGTACTTC; CDR3 protein: CARGLAGVNYEQYF
V gene: TRBV28; clone size: .; D gene: .; J gene: TRBJ1-6; CDR3 DNA: TGTGCCAGCCGGCGGGAGGGGGGCCATTCACCCCTCCACTTT; CDR3 protein: CASRREGGHSPLHF
V gene: TRBV12-3/TRBV12-4; clone size: .; D gene: .; J gene: TRBJ1-2; CDR3 DNA: TGTGCCAGCAGTTTAGGGGGACTCCATGGCTACACCTTC; CDR3 protein: CASSLGGLHGYTF
V gene: TRBV7-8; clone size: few; D gene: .; J gene: TRBJ2-1; CDR3 DNA: TGTGCCAGCAGCTTAGACGGCTTACGGAGGGAGCAGTTCTTC; CDR3 protein: CASSLDGLRREQFF
V gene: TRBV18; clone size: few; D gene: .; J gene: TRBJ1-1; CDR3 DNA: TGTGCCAGCTCACCAGTTGCGGTGAACACTGAAGCTTTCTTT; CDR3 protein: CASSPVAVNTEAFF
V gene: TRBV5-1; clone size: .; D gene: TRBD1; J gene: TRBJ2-5; CDR3 DNA: TGCGCCAGCAGGGAGACAGGGGGCGGCTTCCAAGAGACCCAGTACTTC; CDR3 protein: CASRETGGGFQETQYF
V gene: TRBV7-2; clone size: .; D gene: .; J gene: TRBJ2-3; CDR3 DNA: TGTGCCAGCAGCGTGCAAGTAAGCAGGGGCATAGATACGCAGTATTTT; CDR3 protein: CASSVQVSRGIDTQYF
V gene: TRBV10-3; clone size: .; D gene: .; J gene: TRBJ1-2; CDR3 DNA: TGTGCCATCAGTGGGGGGTATGGCTACACCTTC; CDR3 protein: CAISGGYGYTF
V gene: TRBV6-6; clone size: .; D gene: .; J gene: TRBJ1-1; CDR3 DNA: TGTGCCAGCAGCAAGCTAGGCACTGAAGCTTTCTTT; CDR3 protein: CASSKLGTEAFF
V gene: TRBV7-9; clone size: few; D gene: .; J gene: TRBJ2-1; CDR3 DNA: TGTGCCAGCAATGCCCTAGGGGGGTGGAATGAGCAGTTCTTC; CDR3 protein: CASNALGGWNEQFF
V gene: TRBV20-1; clone size: .; D gene: TRBD2; J gene: TRBJ2-3; CDR3 DNA: TGCAGTGCTAGAGGCTATATCATAGCGGGGGGGCTCCTTAGCACAGATACGCAGTATTTT; CDR3 protein: CSARGYIIAGGLLSTDTQYF
V gene: TRBV4-2; clone size: few; D gene: TRBD2; J gene: TRBJ2-1; CDR3 DNA: TGTGCCAGCAGCGCCTTCCAAGCTAGCGGGCTGTACAATGAGCAGTTCTTC; CDR3 protein: CASSAFQASGLYNEQFF
V gene: TRBV6-5; clone size: .; D gene: .; J gene: TRBJ1-3; CDR3 DNA: TGTGCCAGCAGTTACGGGCCGCCCGATCATGGAAACACCATATATTTT; CDR3 protein: CASSYGPPDHGNTIYF
V gene: TRBV10-3; clone size: few; D gene: .; J gene: TRBJ1-1; CDR3 DNA: TGTGCCATCAGTGAGTCAGGTGTCGGAGCTTTCTTT; CDR3 protein: CAISESGVGAFF
V gene: TRBV12-3/TRBV12-4; clone size: few; D gene: .; J gene: TRBJ2-5; CDR3 DNA: TGTGCCAGCAGTCGCTTAGGGGCCCAGTACTTC; CDR3 protein: CASSRLGAQYF
V gene: TRBV6-1; clone size: .; D gene: .; J gene: TRBJ2-2; CDR3 DNA: TGTGCCAGGAGTGATTCGGACACCGGGGAGCTGTTTTTT; CDR3 protein: CARSDSDTGELFF
V gene: TRBV18; clone size: .; D gene: .; J gene: TRBJ1-1; CDR3 DNA: TGTGCCAGCTCACCTGGGACGGGGAGCTCTGAAGCTTTCTTT; CDR3 protein: CASSPGTGSSEAFF
V gene: TRBV5-1; clone size: .; D gene: TRBD1; J gene: TRBJ2-7; CDR3 DNA: TGCGCCAGCAGCTTCGGGACAGGGGTGGGCTACGAGCAGTACTTC; CDR3 protein: CASSFGTGVGYEQYF
V gene: TRBV15; clone size: few; D gene: TRBD1; J gene: TRBJ2-3; CDR3 DNA: TGTGCCACCAGCAGAGATGGACAGGGAGATACGCAGTATTTT; CDR3 protein: CATSRDGQGDTQYF
V gene: TRBV5-1; clone size: few; D gene: .; J gene: TRBJ2-5; CDR3 DNA: TGCGCCAGCAGCTTGGACCAGCCCCGAGAGACCCAGTACTTC; CDR3 protein: CASSLDQPRETQYF
V gene: TRBV9; clone size: .; D gene: TRBD1; J gene: TRBJ2-5; CDR3 DNA: TGTGCCAGCAGCGTGGGGGGACAGGGGGGCGAGACCCAGTACTTC; CDR3 protein: CASSVGGQGGETQYF
V gene: TRBV12-3/TRBV12-4; clone size: few; D gene: TRBD2; J gene: TRBJ2-2; CDR3 DNA: TGTGCCAGCTCGGATAGCGGGGGGGCACCCCACACCGGGGAGCTGTTTTTT; CDR3 protein: CASSDSGGAPHTGELFF
V gene: TRBV12-3/TRBV12-4; clone size: .; D gene: .; J gene: TRBJ1-1; CDR3 DNA: TGTGCCAGCAGTTTGAACAGGATGGGCACTGAAGCTTTCTTT; CDR3 protein: CASSLNRMGTEAFF
V gene: TRBV6-1; clone size: few; D gene: TRBD1; J gene: TRBJ2-7; CDR3 DNA: TGTGCCAGCAGAGAACAACCGGGACAGCCCTACGAGCAGTACTTC; CDR3 protein: CASREQPGQPYEQYF
V gene: TRBV20-1; clone size: few; D gene: TRBD1; J gene: TRBJ1-4; CDR3 DNA: TGCAGTGCTAGAGACGCCGGGACAGGGGAGGGAAAACTGTTTTTT; CDR3 protein: CSARDAGTGEGKLFF
V gene: TRBV5-6; clone size: many; D gene: .; J gene: TRBJ2-7; CDR3 DNA: TGTGCCAGCAGTCTTATGGGCGAGCAGTACTTC; CDR3 protein: CASSLMGEQYF
V gene: TRBV20-1; clone size: many; D gene: TRBD2; J gene: TRBJ2-7; CDR3 DNA: TGCAGTGCTAGGGGACTAGCGGGGGACGAGCAGTACTTC; CDR3 protein: CSARGLAGDEQYF